One and the same sample provided the 13 T cell receptor beta chains below, sequenced in a study of blood T cell repertoires in COVID-19. Generated by immunoSEQ multiplex PCR, the TCRdb table keeps only in-frame clones and is missing some. Of about 170,000 clones listed, 83% were seen once; the top ten hold around 20%. Sequenced sample: peripheral blood. Every receptor here comes from a woman aged 70-85 years who had recovered from COVID-19.

V and J are TRBV5-4 and TRBJ1-2, with 7 bases matching TRBD1. J lost 4 bases, V lost 4 bases, and 10 bases had no gene match. Germline-derived CDR1 and CDR2 are SGHNT and YYREEE (reference sequence). This CDR3 has 15 residues. This chain's CDR3 is CASSTGGGFGYGYTF. CDR3 nucleotides: TGTGCCAGCAGCACCGGAGGGGGCTTCGGCTATGGCTACACCTTC.

This clone was counted a few times. V and J are TRBV6-2 or TRBV6-3 and TRBJ1-5; TRBD1 matches 7 bases. V lost 2 bases and J lost 7; bases outside the gene matches: 5. Germline loops: CDR1 MNHEY, CDR2 SVGEGT. This CDR3 is 14 amino acids long. The CDR3 DNA reads TGTGCCAGCAGTTACGCAGGGGGGCGGCAGCCCCAGCATTTT. As protein: CASSYAGGRQPQHF.

The chain links TRBV11-3 to TRBJ2-1, with D maybe TRBD2 (5 bases). Trimming stripped 8 bases from V and 3 bases from J, with 11 bases between. The CDR3 is made up of 13 amino acids. Per the germline V gene, CDR1 is SGHNT and CDR2 is YENEEA. As DNA, the CDR3 is TGTGCCAGCGGGCTAGCCGGCTACAATGAGCAGTTCTTC. It yields the protein CASGLAGYNEQFF.

The chain joins TRBV9 to TRBJ1-5, with D possibly TRBD1 on 5 matching bases. The CDR3 sequence is 15 residues long. The V and J ends lost 4 bases and 3 bases respectively, with 14 bases between them. CDR1 and CDR2 (germline): SGDLS, YYNGEE. The CDR3 region is CASSPSGANNQPQHF. CDR3 DNA sequence: TGTGCCAGCAGCCCTAGTGGGGCTAACAATCAGCCCCAGCATTTT. The full variable domain, completed using reference TRBV9 and TRBJ1-5, is DSGVTQTPKHLITATGQRVTLRCSPRSGDLSVYWYQQSLDQGLQFLIQYYNGEERAKGNILERFSAQQFPDLHSELNLSSLELGDSALYFCASSPSGANNQPQHFGDGTRLSIL.

A single count supports this clone. Within the sample, other DNA sequences also encode this same CDR3. The rearrangement joins TRBV9 to TRBJ1-2; the D is unclear. Between the trimmed V and J ends, which lost 4 bases and 3 bases, there was a span of 13 bases. Germline values: CDR1 SGDLS, CDR2 YYNGEE. This CDR3 has 14 amino acids. The chain's CDR3 is CASSPGVSDYGYTF. The CDR3 coding sequence is TGTGCCAGCAGCCCCGGGGTTAGTGACTATGGCTACACCTTC.

This clone was observed a single time. The chain has TRBV7-3 and TRBJ2-7, with 11 positions matching TRBD1. Trimming took 5 bases from V and 3 from J; bases not matched to a gene: 6. CDR1 and CDR2 from the germline V gene are SGHTA and FQGTGA. CDR3 length: 15 residues. CDR3 in amino acids: CASSPGQGAFYEQYF. In nucleotides, the CDR3 is TGTGCCAGCAGCCCAGGACAGGGGGCCTTCTACGAGCAGTACTTC.

The chain couples TRBV11-2 to TRBJ1-2; D ambiguous. Trimming stripped 6 bases from V and 14 bases from J, with 22 bases between. The germline V gene encodes CDR1 SGHAT and CDR2 FQNNGV. The CDR3 runs 13 residues. The CDR3 DNA follows: TGTGCCAGCAGTATCTCCCCAGAGACGGCGGGAACCTTC. It encodes CASSISPETAGTF. The full variable domain, completed using reference TRBV11-2 and TRBJ1-2, is EAGVAQSPRYKIIEKRQSVAFWCNPISGHATLYWYQQILGQGPKLLIQFQNNGVVDDSQLPKDRFSAERLKGVDSTLKIQPAKLEDSAVYLCASSISPETAGTFGSGTRLTVV.

The V call is TRBV27, the J call TRBJ1-2; the D gene is possibly TRBD1 (5 bases). V dropped 0 bases and J dropped 3 bases, with 8 bases sitting between them. CDR3 size: 14 residues. Germline V CDR1 and CDR2: MNHEY, SMNVEV (reference sequence). The CDR3 reads CASSLSGPYYGYTF. CDR3 DNA sequence: TGTGCCAGCAGTTTATCGGGGCCTTACTATGGCTACACCTTC.

The rearrangement links TRBV5-4 to TRBJ2-2; perhaps TRBD1 as D (6 bases). This CDR3 region has 17 residues. V was trimmed by 4 bases and J by 2 bases, leaving 18 bases between them. Germline V gene lookup returns CDR1 SGHNT and CDR2 YYREEE (reference sequence). The DNA of the CDR3 is TGTGCCAGCAGCCCGACCCTCGACAGGAGAAACACCGGGGAGCTGTTTTTT. Residues: CASSPTLDRRNTGELFF.

V usage is TRBV5-1 and J usage is TRBJ1-1, with 9 positions matching TRBD1. J gave up 11 bases and V 4 bases, and 9 bases lay outside the gene matches. In germline, CDR1 is SGHRS, CDR2 YFSETQ. This CDR3 has 13 amino acids. DNA of the CDR3: TGCGCCAGCAGCCCCGGGACAGGGAGATCGGCTTTCTTT. As protein: CASSPGTGRSAFF.

The V gene is TRBV5-1, the J gene TRBJ1-5, with D tentatively TRBD1 (6 bases). CDR1 is SGHRS, CDR2 YFSETQ, per germline. The CDR3 runs to 14 residues. The V and J ends lost 0 bases and 6 bases respectively, with 10 bases between them. The CDR3, as DNA: TGCGCCAGCAGCTTGGGGGGGCTGGGTCAGCCCCAGCATTTT. It encodes CASSLGGLGQPQHF.

Here the CDR3 reads CASSVDRGALYGYTF. CDR3 DNA sequence: TGTGCCAGCAGCGTAGATCGGGGGGCCCTCTATGGCTACACCTTC. The chain employs TRBV9 and TRBJ1-2; tentatively, D is TRBD1 (6 bases). The CDR3 covers 15 residues. The germline V gene encodes CDR1 SGDLS and CDR2 YYNGEE. The germline V and J ends were trimmed by 0 bases and 4 bases, with 13 bases remaining between them.

The rearrangement joins TRBV7-3 to TRBJ2-2; TRBD2 matches 7 bases. CDR3 length: 15 residues. The V gene end was trimmed by 1 base and the J gene end by 4 bases; junction bases not matched to a gene: 3. CDR1 is SGHTA and CDR2 is FQGTGA in the germline V gene. The CDR3 coding sequence is TGTGCCAGCAGCTTAAATCCGGGGGGCACCGGGGAGCTGTTTTTT. The encoded protein is CASSLNPGGTGELFF.